These 5 T cell receptor beta chains were all obtained from the same sample, sequenced in a study of blood T cell repertoires in COVID-19. The method was immunoSEQ multiplex PCR; TCRdb's version includes in-frame clones alone and lacks a portion of them. The table records approximately 78,000 clones, roughly 88% of them present only once. The specimen sequenced was peripheral blood. The origin of the receptors is a man aged 50 or older with acute or convalescent COVID-19.

The rearrangement uses TRBV7-7 and TRBJ2-5; no definite D call. CDR1 SSHAT and CDR2 FNYEAQ come from the germline V gene (reference sequence). Trimming removed 4 bases from V and 3 bases from J, with 21 bases in between. CDR3 size: 17 residues. The CDR3 here is CASSSPPFKTREETQYF. CDR3 coding DNA: TGTGCCAGCAGCTCACCCCCTTTCAAGACACGAGAAGAGACCCAGTACTTC. Combining the CDR3 with reference TRBV7-7 and TRBJ2-5 gives the whole variable domain GAGVSQSPRYKVTKRGQDVTLRCDPISSHATLYWYQQALGQGPEFLTYFNYEAQPDKSGLPSDRFSAERPEGSISTLTIQRTEQRDSAMYRCASSSPPFKTREETQYFGPGTRLLVL.

This chain connects TRBV9 to TRBJ2-1, with 8 bases lining up with TRBD1. Germline V gene lookup returns CDR1 SGDLS and CDR2 YYNGEE. V lost 0 bases, J lost 7 bases, and 6 bases stayed unmatched. The CDR3 has 15 amino acids. The CDR3 DNA sequence: TGTGCCAGCAGCGTAGCTCCGACAGGGGTGAATGAGCAGTTCTTC. Translated, it gives CASSVAPTGVNEQFF.

The V gene is TRBV5-6, the J gene TRBJ2-3; 7 positions agree with TRBD2. Trimming removed 3 bases from V and 2 bases from J; junction bases left unmatched: 3. Germline V gives CDR1 SGHDT, CDR2 YYEEEE. The CDR3 spans 14 residues. The CDR3 DNA sequence: TGTGCCAGCAGCTGGGGGACTAACACAGATACGCAGTATTTT. Protein product: CASSWGTNTDTQYF.

This clone was detected a few times. The J gene is TRBJ2-2, the V gene TRBV3-1 (or the pseudogene TRBV3-2), with 11 bases that match TRBD2. Germline CDR1 reads LGHDT; CDR2 reads YNNKEL (reference sequence). J lost 8 bases, V lost 6 bases, and 5 bases had no gene match. This CDR3 spans 14 amino acids. CDR3 in DNA: TGTGCCAGCAGAGACCGGACTAGCGGGGGGGAGCTGTTTTTT. It specifies CASRDRTSGGELFF.

The V call is TRBV18, the J call TRBJ1-3; 7 bases match TRBD1. Trimming at V came to 6 bases and at J to 1 base, leaving 15 bases not matched to a gene. CDR3 length: 18 residues. CDR1 is KGHSH, CDR2 LQKENI, per germline. CDR3 loop: CASSYVRDRGSSGNTIYF. Here the CDR3 DNA reads TGTGCCAGCTCTTATGTCCGGGACAGAGGTTCTTCTGGAAACACCATATATTTT. Full variable domain (outside the CDR3, taken from reference TRBV18 and TRBJ1-3): NAGVMQNPRHLVRRRGQEARLRCSPMKGHSHVYWYRQLPEEGLKFMVYLQKENIIDESGMPKERFSAEFPKEGPSILRIQQVVRGDSAAYFCASSYVRDRGSSGNTIYFGEGSWLTVV.